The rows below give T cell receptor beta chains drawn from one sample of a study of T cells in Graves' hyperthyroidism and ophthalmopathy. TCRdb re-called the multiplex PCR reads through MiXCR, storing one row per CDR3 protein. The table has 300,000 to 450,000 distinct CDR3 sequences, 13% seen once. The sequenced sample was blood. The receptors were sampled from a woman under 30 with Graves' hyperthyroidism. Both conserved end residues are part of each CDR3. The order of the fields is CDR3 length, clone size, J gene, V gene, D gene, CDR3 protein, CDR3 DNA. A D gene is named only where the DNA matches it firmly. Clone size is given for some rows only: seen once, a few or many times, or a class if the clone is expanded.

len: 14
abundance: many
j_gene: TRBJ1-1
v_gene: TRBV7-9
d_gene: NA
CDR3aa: CASSLARENTEAFF
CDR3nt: TGTGCCAGCAGCTTAGCACGGGAGAACACTGAAGCTTTCTTT

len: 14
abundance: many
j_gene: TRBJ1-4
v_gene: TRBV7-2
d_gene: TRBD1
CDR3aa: CASSADRDQEKLFF
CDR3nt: TGTGCCAGCAGCGCCGACAGGGACCAGGAAAAACTGTTTTTT

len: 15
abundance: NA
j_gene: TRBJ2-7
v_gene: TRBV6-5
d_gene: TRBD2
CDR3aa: CASSYWLAGDYEQYF
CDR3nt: TGTGCCAGCAGTTACTGGCTAGCGGGAGACTACGAGCAGTACTTC

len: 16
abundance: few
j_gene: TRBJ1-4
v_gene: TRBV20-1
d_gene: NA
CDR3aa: CSASRFRLATNEKLFF
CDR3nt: TGCAGTGCTAGTAGGTTCCGGCTTGCAACTAATGAAAAACTGTTTTTT

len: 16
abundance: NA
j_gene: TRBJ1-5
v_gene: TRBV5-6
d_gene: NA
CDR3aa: CASSFGGFGKGQPQHF
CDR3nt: TGTGCCAGCAGCTTTGGGGGTTTTGGCAAAGGGCAGCCCCAGCATTTT

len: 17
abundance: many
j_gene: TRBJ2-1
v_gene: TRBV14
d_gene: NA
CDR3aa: CASSPQGGGKGGNEQFF
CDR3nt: TGTGCCAGCAGCCCCCAAGGGGGGGGCAAAGGGGGCAATGAGCAGTTCTTC

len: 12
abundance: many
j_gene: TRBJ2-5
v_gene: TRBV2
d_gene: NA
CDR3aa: CASSEALKTQYF
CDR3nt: TGTGCCAGCAGTGAAGCGCTGAAGACCCAGTACTTC

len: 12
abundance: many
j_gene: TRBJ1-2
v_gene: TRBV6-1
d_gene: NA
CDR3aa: CASAPGSYGYTF
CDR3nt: TGTGCCAGCGCGCCGGGATCCTATGGCTACACCTTC

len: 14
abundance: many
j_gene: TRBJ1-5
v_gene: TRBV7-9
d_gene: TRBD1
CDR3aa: CASSPGTGAQPQHF
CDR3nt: TGTGCCAGCAGCCCCGGGACAGGGGCCCAGCCCCAGCATTTT

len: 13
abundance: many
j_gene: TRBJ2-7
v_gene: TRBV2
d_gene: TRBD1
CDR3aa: CASSEDRDYEQYF
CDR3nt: TGTGCCAGCAGTGAGGACAGGGACTACGAGCAGTACTTC

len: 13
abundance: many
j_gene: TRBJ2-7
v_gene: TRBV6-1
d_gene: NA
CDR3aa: CASSRHKGYEQYF
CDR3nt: TGTGCCAGCAGTCGACATAAGGGCTACGAGCAGTACTTC

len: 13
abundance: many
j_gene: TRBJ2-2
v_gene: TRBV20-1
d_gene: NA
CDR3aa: CSASEAATGELFF
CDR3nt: TGCAGTGCTAGTGAGGCAGCCACCGGGGAGCTGTTTTTT

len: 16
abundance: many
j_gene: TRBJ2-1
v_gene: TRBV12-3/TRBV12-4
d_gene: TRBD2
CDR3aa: CASSPTSGRGSNEQFF
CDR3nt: TGTGCCAGCAGTCCTACTAGCGGGAGGGGTTCCAATGAGCAGTTCTTC

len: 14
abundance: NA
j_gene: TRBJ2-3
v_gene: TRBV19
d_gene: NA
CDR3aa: CASNGAEATDTQYF
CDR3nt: TGTGCCAGTAATGGGGCAGAAGCCACAGATACGCAGTATTTT

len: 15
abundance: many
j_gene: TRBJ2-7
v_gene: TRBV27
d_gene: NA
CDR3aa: CASSSWLDSRYEQYF
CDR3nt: TGTGCCAGTTCTTCTTGGTTGGACAGCCGTTACGAGCAGTACTTC

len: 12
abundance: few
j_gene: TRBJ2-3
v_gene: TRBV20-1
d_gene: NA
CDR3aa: CRANAWGDTQYF
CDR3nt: TGCAGAGCTAATGCTTGGGGAGATACGCAGTATTTT

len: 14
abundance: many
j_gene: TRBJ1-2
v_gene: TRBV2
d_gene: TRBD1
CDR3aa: CASVLDRDIYGYTF
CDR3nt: TGTGCCAGCGTTTTGGACAGGGACATCTATGGCTACACCTTC

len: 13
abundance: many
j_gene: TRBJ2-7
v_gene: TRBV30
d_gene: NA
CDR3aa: CAWGRGGPYEQYF
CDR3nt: TGTGCCTGGGGGAGAGGAGGCCCCTACGAGCAGTACTTC

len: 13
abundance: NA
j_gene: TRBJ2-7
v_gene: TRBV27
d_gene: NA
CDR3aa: CASSRTVYYEQYF
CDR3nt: TGTGCCAGCAGTCGGACAGTCTACTACGAGCAGTACTTC

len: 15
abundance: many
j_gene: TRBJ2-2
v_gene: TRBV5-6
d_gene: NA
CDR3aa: CASSLAPENTGELFF
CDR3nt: TGTGCCAGCAGCTTGGCTCCCGAGAACACCGGGGAGCTGTTTTTT

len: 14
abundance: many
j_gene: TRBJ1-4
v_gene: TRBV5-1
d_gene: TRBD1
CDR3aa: CASSADKGAEKLFF
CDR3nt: TGCGCCAGCAGCGCCGACAAGGGGGCGGAAAAACTGTTTTTT

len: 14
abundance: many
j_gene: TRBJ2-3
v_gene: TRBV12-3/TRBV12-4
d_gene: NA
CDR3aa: CASSLDSSADTQYF
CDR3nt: TGTGCCAGCAGTTTGGACAGTAGCGCCGATACGCAGTATTTT

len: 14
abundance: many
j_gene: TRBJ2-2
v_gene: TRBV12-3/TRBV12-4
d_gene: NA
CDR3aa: CASSFQLRGGELFF
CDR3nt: TGTGCCAGCAGCTTCCAACTGAGGGGCGGGGAGCTGTTTTTT

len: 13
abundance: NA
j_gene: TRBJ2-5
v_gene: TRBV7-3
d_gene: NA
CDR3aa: CASSLTDQETQCF
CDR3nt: TGTGCCAGCAGCTTGACGGACCAAGAGACCCAGTGCTTC

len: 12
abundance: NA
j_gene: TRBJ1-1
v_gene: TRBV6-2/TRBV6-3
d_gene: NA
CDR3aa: CASRPSNTEAFF
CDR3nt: TGTGCCAGCAGACCTTCGAACACTGAAGCTTTCTTT

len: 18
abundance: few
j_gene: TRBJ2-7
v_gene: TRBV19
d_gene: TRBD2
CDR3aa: CASSISGTSGSIAYEQYF
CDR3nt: TGTGCCAGTAGTATTTCCGGGACTAGCGGGAGCATTGCCTACGAGCAGTACTTC

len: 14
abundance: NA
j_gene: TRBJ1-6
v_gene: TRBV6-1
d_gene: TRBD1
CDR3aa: CASSGGQGRSPLHF
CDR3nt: TGTGCCAGCAGTGGGGGACAGGGGAGGTCACCCCTCCACTTT

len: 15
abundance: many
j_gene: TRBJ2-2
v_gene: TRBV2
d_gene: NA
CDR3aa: CASSRDTQNTGELFF
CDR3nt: TGTGCCAGCTCCCGGGACACTCAGAACACCGGGGAGCTGTTTTTT

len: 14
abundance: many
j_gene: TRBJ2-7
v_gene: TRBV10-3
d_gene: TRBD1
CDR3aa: CAISDPGGSYEQYF
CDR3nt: TGTGCCATCAGTGACCCAGGGGGTTCCTACGAGCAGTACTTC

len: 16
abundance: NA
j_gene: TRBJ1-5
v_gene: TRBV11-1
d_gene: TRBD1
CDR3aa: CASSARRGQANQPQHF
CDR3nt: TGTGCCAGCAGCGCCCGGAGGGGGCAGGCCAATCAGCCCCAGCATTTT

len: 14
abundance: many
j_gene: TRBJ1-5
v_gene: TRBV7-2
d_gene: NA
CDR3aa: CASSSRDGHQPQHF
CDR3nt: TGTGCCAGCAGCTCCCGGGACGGCCATCAGCCCCAGCATTTT

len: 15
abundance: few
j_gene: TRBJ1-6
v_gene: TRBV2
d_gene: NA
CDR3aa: CASRTGSSYNSPLHF
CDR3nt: TGTGCCAGCAGGACAGGCAGCTCCTATAATTCACCCCTCCACTTT

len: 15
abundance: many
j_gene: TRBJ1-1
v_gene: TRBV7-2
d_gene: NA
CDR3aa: CASSLAEGGNTEAFF
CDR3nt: TGTGCCAGCAGCTTAGCTGAGGGCGGGAACACTGAAGCTTTCTTT

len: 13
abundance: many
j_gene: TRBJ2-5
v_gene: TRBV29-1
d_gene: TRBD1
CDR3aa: CSGLQGKEKTQYF
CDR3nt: TGCAGCGGTTTACAGGGGAAGGAAAAGACCCAGTACTTC

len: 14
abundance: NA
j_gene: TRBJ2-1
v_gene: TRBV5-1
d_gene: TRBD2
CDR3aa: CASSPPLAANEQFF
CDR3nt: TGCGCCAGCAGCCCCCCACTAGCGGCTAATGAGCAGTTCTTC

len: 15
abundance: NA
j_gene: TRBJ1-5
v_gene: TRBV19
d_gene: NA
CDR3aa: CASSMGIYSNQPQHF
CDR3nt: TGTGCCAGTAGTATGGGCATCTATAGCAATCAGCCCCAGCATTTT

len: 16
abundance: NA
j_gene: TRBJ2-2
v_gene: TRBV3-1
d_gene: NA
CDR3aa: CASSQGGQGGTGELFF
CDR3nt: TGTGCCAGCAGCCAGGGGGGCCAGGGCGGCACCGGGGAGCTGTTTTTT

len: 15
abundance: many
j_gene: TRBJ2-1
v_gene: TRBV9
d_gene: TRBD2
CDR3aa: CASSAGLAARYEQFF
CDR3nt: TGTGCCAGCAGCGCAGGACTAGCAGCCAGATACGAGCAGTTCTTC

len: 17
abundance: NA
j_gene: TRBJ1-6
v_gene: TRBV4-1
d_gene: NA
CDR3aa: CASSQDWGYNYNSPLHF
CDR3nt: TGCGCCAGCAGCCAAGATTGGGGGTATAACTATAATTCACCCCTCCACTTT

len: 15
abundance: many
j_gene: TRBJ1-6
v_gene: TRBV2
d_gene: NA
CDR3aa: CASRVRDMNNSPLHF
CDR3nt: TGTGCCAGCAGGGTTAGGGACATGAATAATTCACCCCTCCACTTT

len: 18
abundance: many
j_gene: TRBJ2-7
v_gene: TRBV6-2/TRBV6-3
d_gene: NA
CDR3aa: CASSYSSRELLTVYEQYF
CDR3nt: TGTGCCAGCAGTTACTCGAGTAGGGAACTACTAACGGTCTACGAGCAGTACTTC

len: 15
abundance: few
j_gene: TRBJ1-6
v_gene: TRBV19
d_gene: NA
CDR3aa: CASSPAPEIASPLHF
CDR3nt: TGTGCCAGCTCCCCGGCCCCCGAGATAGCCTCACCCCTCCACTTT

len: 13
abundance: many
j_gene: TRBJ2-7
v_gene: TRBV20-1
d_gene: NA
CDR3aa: CSASGRTSYEQYF
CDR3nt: TGCAGTGCTAGCGGTCGCACCTCCTACGAGCAGTACTTC

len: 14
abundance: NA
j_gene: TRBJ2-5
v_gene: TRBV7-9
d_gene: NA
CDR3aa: CASSSVGLEETQYF
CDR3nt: TGTGCCAGCAGCTCTGTCGGGTTAGAAGAGACCCAGTACTTC

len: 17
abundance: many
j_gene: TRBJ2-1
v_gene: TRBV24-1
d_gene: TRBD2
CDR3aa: CATSGLAGGHSYNEQFF
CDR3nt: TGTGCCACCAGTGGACTAGCGGGAGGCCACTCCTACAATGAGCAGTTCTTC

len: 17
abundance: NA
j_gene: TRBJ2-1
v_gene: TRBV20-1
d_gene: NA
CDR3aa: CSAREGLVGPSYNEQFF
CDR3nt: TGCAGTGCTAGAGAGGGGCTAGTGGGGCCCTCCTACAATGAGCAGTTCTTC

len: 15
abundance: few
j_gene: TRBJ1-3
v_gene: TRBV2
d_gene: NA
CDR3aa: CASSESLSSGNTIYF
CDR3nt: TGTGCCAGCAGTGAATCATTGAGCTCTGGAAACACCATATATTTT

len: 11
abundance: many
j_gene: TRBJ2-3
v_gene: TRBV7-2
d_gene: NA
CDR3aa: CASSPGITQYF
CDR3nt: TGTGCCAGCAGCCCAGGGATAACGCAGTATTTT

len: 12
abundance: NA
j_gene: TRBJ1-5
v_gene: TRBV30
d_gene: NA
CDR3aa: CAWSRGNQPQHF
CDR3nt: TGTGCCTGGAGCAGGGGCAATCAGCCCCAGCATTTT

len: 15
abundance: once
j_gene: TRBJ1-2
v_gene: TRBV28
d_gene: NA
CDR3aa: CASSENGQLNYGYTF
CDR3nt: TGTGCCAGCAGTGAAAATGGACAGCTAAACTATGGCTACACCTTC

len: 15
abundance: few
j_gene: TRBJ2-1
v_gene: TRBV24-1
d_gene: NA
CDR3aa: CATGETTRSYNEQFF
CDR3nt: TGTGCCACGGGGGAAACAACTCGGTCCTACAATGAGCAGTTCTTC

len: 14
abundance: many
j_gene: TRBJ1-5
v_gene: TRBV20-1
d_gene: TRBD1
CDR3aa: CSDQQGDGNQPQHF
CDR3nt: TGCAGTGATCAACAGGGGGATGGCAATCAGCCCCAGCATTTT

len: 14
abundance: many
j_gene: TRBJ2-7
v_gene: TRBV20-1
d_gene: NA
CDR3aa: CSARDPGTLHEQYF
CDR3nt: TGCAGTGCTAGAGATCCCGGGACTCTCCACGAGCAGTACTTC

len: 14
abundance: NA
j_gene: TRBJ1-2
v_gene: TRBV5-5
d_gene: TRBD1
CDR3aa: CASRRTGDNYGYTF
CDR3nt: TGTGCCAGCAGGCGGACAGGGGACAACTATGGCTACACCTTC

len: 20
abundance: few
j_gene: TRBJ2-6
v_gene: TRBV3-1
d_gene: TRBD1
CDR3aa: CASSQVQTGLRSAGANVLTF
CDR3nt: TGTGCCAGCAGCCAAGTTCAGACAGGGCTGCGATCAGCTGGGGCCAACGTCCTGACTTTC

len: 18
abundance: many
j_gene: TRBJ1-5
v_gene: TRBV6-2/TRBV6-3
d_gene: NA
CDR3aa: CASSYRGPGGLGNQPQHF
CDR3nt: TGTGCCAGCAGTTACCGGGGACCTGGAGGGTTGGGCAATCAGCCCCAGCATTTT